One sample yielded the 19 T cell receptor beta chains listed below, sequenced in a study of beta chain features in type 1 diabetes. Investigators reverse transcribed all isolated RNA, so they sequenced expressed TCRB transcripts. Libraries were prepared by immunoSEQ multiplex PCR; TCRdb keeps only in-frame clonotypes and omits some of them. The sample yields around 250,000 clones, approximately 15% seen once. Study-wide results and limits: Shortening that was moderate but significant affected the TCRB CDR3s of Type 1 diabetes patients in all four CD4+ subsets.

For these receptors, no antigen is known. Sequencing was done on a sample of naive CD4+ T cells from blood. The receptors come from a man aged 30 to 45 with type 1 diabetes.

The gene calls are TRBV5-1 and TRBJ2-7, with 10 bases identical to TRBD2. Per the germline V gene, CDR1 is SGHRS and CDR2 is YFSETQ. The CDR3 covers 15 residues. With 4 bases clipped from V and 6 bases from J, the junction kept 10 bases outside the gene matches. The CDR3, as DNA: TGCGCCAGCAGCAACCTATCGCTAGCGGGAGTCGAGCAGTACTTC. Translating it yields CASSNLSLAGVEQYF.

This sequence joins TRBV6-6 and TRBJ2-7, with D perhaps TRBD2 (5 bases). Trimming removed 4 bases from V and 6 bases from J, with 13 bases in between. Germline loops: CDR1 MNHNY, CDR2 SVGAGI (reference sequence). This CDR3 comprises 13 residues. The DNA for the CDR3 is TGTGCCAGCAGTTCCATACCCCGGGGCGAGCAGTACTTC. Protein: CASSSIPRGEQYF.

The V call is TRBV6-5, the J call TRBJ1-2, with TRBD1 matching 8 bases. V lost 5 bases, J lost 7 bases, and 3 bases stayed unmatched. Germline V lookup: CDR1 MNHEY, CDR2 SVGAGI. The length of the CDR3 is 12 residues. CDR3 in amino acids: CASSPTGVGYTF. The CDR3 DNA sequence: TGTGCCAGCAGTCCGACAGGGGTTGGCTACACCTTC.

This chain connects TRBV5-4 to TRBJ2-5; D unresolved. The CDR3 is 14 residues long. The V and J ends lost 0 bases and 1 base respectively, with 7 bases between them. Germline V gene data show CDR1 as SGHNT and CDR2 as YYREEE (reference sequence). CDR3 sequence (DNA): TGTGCCAGCAGCTTGGGCATAGTCCAAGAGACCCAGTACTTC. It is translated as CASSLGIVQETQYF.

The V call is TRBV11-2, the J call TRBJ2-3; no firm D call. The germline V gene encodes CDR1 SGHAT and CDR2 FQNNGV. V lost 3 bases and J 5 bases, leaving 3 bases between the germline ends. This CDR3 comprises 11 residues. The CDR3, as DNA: TGTGCCAGCAGCTTCGTAGATACGCAGTATTTT. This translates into CASSFVDTQYF.

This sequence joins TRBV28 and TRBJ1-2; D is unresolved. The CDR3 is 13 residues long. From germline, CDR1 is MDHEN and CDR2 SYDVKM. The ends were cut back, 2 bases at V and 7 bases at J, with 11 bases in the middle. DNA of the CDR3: TGTGCCAGCAGTTTAAGGCGGCTGCGTGGCTACACCTTC. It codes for CASSLRRLRGYTF.

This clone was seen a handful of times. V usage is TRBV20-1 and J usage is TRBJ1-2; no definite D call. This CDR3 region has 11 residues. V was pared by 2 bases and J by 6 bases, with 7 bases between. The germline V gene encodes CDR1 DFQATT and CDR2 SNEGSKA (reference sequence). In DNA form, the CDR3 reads TGCAGTGCTAGAATAGGAGATGGCTACACCTTC. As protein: CSARIGDGYTF.

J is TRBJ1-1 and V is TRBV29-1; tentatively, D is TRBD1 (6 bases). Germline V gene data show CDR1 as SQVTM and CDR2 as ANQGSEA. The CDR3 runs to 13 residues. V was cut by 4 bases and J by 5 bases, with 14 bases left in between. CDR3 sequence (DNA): TGCAGCGTTGCACAGGGTCGGGGAACTGAAGCTTTCTTT. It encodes CSVAQGRGTEAFF.

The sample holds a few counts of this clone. CDR3 residues: CASSFGGAETQYF. The CDR3 DNA sequence: TGTGCCAGCAGTTTTGGGGGGGCGGAGACCCAGTACTTC. The J gene is TRBJ2-5, the V gene TRBV28; a possible D gene is TRBD2 (7 bases). This CDR3 is 13 amino acids long. In germline, CDR1 is MDHEN, CDR2 SYDVKM. With 3 bases removed from V and 5 bases from J, the gap between germline ends came to 10 bases.

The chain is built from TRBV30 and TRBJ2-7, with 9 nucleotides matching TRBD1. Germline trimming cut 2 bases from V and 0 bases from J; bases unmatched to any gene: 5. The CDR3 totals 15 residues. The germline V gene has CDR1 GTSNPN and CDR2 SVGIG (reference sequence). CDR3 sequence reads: CAWSTPDRGSYEQYF. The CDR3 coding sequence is TGTGCCTGGAGTACCCCGGACAGGGGCTCCTACGAGCAGTACTTC.

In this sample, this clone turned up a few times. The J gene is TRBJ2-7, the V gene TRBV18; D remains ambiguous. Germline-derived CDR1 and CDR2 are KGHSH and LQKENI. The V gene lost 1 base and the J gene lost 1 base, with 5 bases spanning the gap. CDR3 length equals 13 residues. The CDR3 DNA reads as TGTGCCAGCTCACCACAGGAGTCCTACGAGCAGTACTTC. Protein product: CASSPQESYEQYF.

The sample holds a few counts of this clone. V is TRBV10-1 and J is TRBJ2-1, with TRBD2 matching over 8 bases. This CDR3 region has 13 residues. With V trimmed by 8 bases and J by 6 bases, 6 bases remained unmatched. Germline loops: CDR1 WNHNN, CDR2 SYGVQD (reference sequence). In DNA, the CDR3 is TGCGCCAGCGGAGACGGGGGGGCCAATGAGCAGTTCTTC. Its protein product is CASGDGGANEQFF.

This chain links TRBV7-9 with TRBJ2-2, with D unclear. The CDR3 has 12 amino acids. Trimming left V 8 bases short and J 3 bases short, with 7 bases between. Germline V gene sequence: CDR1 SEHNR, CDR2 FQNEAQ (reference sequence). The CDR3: CASPRDTGELFF. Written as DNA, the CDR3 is TGTGCCAGCCCCCGGGACACCGGGGAGCTGTTTTTT. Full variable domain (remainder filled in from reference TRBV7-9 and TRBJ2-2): DTGVSQNPRHKITKRGQNVTFRCDPISEHNRLYWYRQTLGQGPEFLTYFQNEAQLEKSRLLSDRFSAERPKGSFSTLEIQRTEQGDSAMYLCASPRDTGELFFGEGSRLTVL.

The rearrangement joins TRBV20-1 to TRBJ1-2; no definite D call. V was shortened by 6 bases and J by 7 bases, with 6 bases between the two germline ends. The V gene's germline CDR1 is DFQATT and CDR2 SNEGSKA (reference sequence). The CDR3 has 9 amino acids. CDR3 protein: CSAGFGYTF. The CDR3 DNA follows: TGCAGTGCGGGCTTTGGCTACACCTTC.

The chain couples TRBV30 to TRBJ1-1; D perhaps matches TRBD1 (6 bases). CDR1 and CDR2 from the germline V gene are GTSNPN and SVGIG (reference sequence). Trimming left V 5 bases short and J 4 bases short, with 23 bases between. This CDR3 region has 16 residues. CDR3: CAWSRTTGQKGTEAFF. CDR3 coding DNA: TGTGCCTGGTCCCGGACCACCGGACAGAAGGGCACTGAAGCTTTCTTT.

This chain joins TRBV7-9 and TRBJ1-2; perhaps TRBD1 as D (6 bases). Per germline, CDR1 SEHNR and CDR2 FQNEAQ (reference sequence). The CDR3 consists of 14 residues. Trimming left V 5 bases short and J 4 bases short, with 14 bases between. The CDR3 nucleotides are TGTGCCAGCAGCCGCCCGGGACACACCTATGGCTACACCTTC. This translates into CASSRPGHTYGYTF.

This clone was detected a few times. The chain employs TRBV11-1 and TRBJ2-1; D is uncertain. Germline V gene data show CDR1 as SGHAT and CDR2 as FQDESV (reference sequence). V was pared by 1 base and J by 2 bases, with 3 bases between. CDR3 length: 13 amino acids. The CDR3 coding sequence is TGTGCCAGCAGCTTAGAGCCCTACAATGAGCAGTTCTTC. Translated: CASSLEPYNEQFF.

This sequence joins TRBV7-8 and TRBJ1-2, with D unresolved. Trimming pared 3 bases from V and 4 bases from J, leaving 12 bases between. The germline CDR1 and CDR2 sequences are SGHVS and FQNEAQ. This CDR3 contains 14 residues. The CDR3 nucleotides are TGTGCCAGCAGCTTGATCCTATCGGGCTATGGCTACACCTTC. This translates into CASSLILSGYGYTF.

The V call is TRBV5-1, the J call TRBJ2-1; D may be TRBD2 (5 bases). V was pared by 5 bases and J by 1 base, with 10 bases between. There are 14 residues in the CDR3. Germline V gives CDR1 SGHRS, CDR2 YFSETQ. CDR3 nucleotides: TGCGCCAGCAGTACCGGGGTATCCTACAATGAGCAGTTCTTC. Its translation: CASSTGVSYNEQFF.